This T cell receptor beta chain was identified in a study of blood T cell repertoires in COVID-19. Germline V gene data show CDR1 as SQVTM and CDR2 as ANQGSEA. The CDR3 has 13 amino acids. J lost 7 bases, V lost 7 bases, and 9 bases had no gene match. Per the study methods: Amplification of reference gene primers provided the estimated nucleated cell counts. Sequencing used immunoSEQ multiplex PCR; TCRdb keeps in-frame clones, though not all of them. The V and J calls and the clone size are those of that table, but D and trimming were determined from the DNA. The table shows hundreds of thousands of clones, with over 70% occurring only once.

The V call is TRBV29-1, the J call TRBJ2-1; 8 bases fit TRBD1. The source of this sequence is a woman between 45 and 65 years old with acute or convalescent COVID-19. The sample comprised peripheral blood. CDR3 in amino acids: CSAEGQGANEQFF. The CDR3 bases are TGCAGCGCCGAGGGGCAGGGGGCGAATGAGCAGTTCTTC.